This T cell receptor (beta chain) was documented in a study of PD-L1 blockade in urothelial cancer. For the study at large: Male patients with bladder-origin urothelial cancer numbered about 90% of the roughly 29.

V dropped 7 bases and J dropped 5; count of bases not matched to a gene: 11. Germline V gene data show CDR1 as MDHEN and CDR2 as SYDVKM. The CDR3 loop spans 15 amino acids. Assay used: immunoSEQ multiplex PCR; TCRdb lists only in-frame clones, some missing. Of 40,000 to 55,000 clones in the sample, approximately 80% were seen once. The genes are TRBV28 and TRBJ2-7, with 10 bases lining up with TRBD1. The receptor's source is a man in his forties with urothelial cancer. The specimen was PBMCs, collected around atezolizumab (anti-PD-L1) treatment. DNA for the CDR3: TGTGCCAGCACCGCAGGGGGGACAGGGGTTAACGAGCAGTACTTC. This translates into CASTAGGTGVNEQYF.